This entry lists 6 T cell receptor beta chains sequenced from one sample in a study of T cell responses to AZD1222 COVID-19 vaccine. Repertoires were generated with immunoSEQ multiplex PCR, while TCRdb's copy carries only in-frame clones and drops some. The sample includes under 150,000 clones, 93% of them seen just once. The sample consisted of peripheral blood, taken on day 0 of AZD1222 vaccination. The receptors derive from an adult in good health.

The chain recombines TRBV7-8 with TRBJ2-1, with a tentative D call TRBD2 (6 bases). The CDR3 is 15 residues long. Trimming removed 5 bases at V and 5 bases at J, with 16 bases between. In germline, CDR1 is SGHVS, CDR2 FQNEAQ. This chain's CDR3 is CASSLVGGLNNEQFF. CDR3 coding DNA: TGTGCCAGCAGCCTCGTGGGGGGTCTAAACAATGAGCAGTTCTTC.

CDR3 DNA sequence: TGTGCCAGTAGTAAAGGTCCCCAATTGAACACTGAAGCTTTCTTT. It yields the protein CASSKGPQLNTEAFF. V is TRBV19 and J is TRBJ1-1; no reliable D call. The CDR3 contains 15 residues. Trimming took 4 bases from V and 0 from J, leaving 12 bases between them. The germline V gene has CDR1 LNHDA and CDR2 SQIVND (reference sequence).

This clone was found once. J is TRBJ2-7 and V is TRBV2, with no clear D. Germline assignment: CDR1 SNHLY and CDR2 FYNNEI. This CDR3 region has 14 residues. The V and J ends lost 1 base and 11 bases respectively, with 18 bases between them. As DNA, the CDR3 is TGTGCCAGCAGTGAAGGGGTGACACCCTGGGGAAAGTACTTC. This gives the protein CASSEGVTPWGKYF.

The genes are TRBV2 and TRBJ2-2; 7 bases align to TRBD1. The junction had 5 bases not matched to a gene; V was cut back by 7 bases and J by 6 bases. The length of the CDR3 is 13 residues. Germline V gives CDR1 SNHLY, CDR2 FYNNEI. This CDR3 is CASKTGDPGELFF. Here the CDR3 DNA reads TGTGCCAGCAAAACAGGGGATCCCGGGGAGCTGTTTTTT.

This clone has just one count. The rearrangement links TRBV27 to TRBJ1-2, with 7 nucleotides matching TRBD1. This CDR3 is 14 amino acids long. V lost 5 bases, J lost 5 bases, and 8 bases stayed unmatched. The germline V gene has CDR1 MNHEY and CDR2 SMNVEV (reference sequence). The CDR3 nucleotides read TGTGCCAGCAGTCGCGCAGACAGGGTGTATGGCTACACCTTC. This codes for CASSRADRVYGYTF.

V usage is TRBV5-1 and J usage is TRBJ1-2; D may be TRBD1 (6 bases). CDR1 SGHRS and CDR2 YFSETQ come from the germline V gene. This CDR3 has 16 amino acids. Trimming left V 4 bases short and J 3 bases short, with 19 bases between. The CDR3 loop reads CASSLTYRDQYYGYTF. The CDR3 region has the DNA TGCGCCAGCAGCCTTACGTACAGGGACCAATACTATGGCTACACCTTC. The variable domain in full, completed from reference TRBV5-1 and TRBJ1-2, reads KAGVTQTPRYLIKTRGQQVTLSCSPISGHRSVSWYQQTPGQGLQFLFEYFSETQRNKGNFPGRFSGRQFSNSRSEMNVSTLELGDSALYLCASSLTYRDQYYGYTFGSGTRLTVV.